This entry lists 18 T cell receptor beta chains sequenced from one sample in a study of blood T cell repertoires in COVID-19. Sequencing used immunoSEQ multiplex PCR; TCRdb keeps in-frame clones, though not all of them. The sample lists some 180,000 clones; more than 75% were seen once. Sequencing was carried out using peripheral blood. Receptor source: a woman between 45 and 60 years old with active or convalescent COVID-19.

This clone has more than one count but fewer than ten. The CDR3 is CASSLSATQYF. The CDR3 bases are TGTGCCAGCAGCTTGAGCGCGACCCAGTACTTC. This chain connects TRBV5-6 to TRBJ2-5; D remains ambiguous. Between the trimmed V and J ends, which lost 1 base and 7 bases, there was a span of 5 bases. The germline V gene has CDR1 SGHDT and CDR2 YYEEEE. CDR3 length equals 11 residues.

This clone was counted at least ten times. The chain carries TRBV7-9 and TRBJ1-2; 7 positions match TRBD1. With V trimmed by 3 bases and J by 8 bases, 6 bases remained unmatched. This CDR3 has 13 residues. The V gene's germline CDR1 is SEHNR and CDR2 FQNEAQ (reference sequence). Here the CDR3 DNA reads TGTGCCAGCAGCTTTACAGGGGCGCAGGGCTACACCTTC. This gives the protein CASSFTGAQGYTF.

V usage is TRBV10-3 and J usage is TRBJ1-1; D remains ambiguous. From germline, CDR1 is ENHRY and CDR2 SYGVKD. The CDR3 spans 15 residues. V gave up 2 bases and J gave up 1 base, with 11 bases separating them. This CDR3 reads CAISEDGRQNTEAFF. CDR3 DNA sequence: TGTGCCATCAGTGAGGACGGAAGACAGAACACTGAAGCTTTCTTT.

The chain links TRBV5-6 to TRBJ2-5; 10 bases map to TRBD2. Germline V CDR1 and CDR2: SGHDT, YYEEEE. This CDR3 is 15 amino acids long. V shed 3 bases, J shed 5 bases, and the junction held 7 bases outside the gene matches. The CDR3 sequence: CASSSAGGPRETQYF. CDR3 nucleotide sequence: TGTGCCAGCAGCTCAGCGGGGGGGCCGCGGGAGACCCAGTACTTC. Complete variable domain (other parts from reference TRBV5-6 and TRBJ2-5): DAGVTQSPTHLIKTRGQQVTLRCSPKSGHDTVSWYQQALGQGPQFIFQYYEEEERQRGNFPDRFSGHQFPNYSSELNVNALLLGDSALYLCASSSAGGPRETQYFGPGTRLLVL.

The chain is built from TRBV7-7 and TRBJ2-3; D perhaps matches TRBD2 (5 bases). The CDR3 has 16 amino acids. The germline CDR1 and CDR2 sequences are SSHAT and FNYEAQ (reference sequence). V was shortened by 1 base and J by 1 base, with 12 bases between the two germline ends. The CDR3 protein is CASSLGPAGGTDTQYF. In nucleotides, the CDR3 is TGTGCCAGCAGCTTAGGACCTGCGGGCGGCACAGATACGCAGTATTTT.

The chain joins TRBV7-9 to TRBJ2-3; TRBD2 matches 8 bases. Germline lookup yields CDR1 SEHNR and CDR2 FQNEAQ (reference sequence). With 11 bases clipped from V and 5 bases from J, the junction kept 3 bases outside the gene matches. The CDR3 has 11 amino acids. This CDR3 reads CAERGGDTQYF. CDR3 DNA: TGTGCCGAACGGGGGGGAGATACGCAGTATTTT.

This chain uses TRBV24-1 with TRBJ1-1; 7 bases fit TRBD1. Germline-derived CDR1 and CDR2 are KGHDR and SFDVKD. V was pared by 10 bases and J by 1 base, with 11 bases of the junction left unmatched. The CDR3 loop spans 15 amino acids. CDR3 nucleotides: TGTGCCACGCGCGTTGGGGGACAGAAGAACACTGAAGCTTTCTTT. Its protein is CATRVGGQKNTEAFF.

CDR3 residues: CASSPRTREETQYF. For the CDR3, the DNA is TGTGCCAGCTCACCACGGACTAGGGAAGAGACCCAGTACTTC. V gene TRBV18 combines with J gene TRBJ2-5; 7 positions agree with TRBD2. Trimming cost V 1 base and J 3 bases; bases outside gene matches: 2. The germline V gene has CDR1 KGHSH and CDR2 LQKENI. The CDR3 sequence is 14 residues long.

The chain couples TRBV30 to TRBJ1-2; the D is unclear. With 7 bases removed from V and 4 bases from J, the gap between germline ends came to 13 bases. The CDR3 is 12 amino acids. The germline CDR1 and CDR2 sequences are GTSNPN and SVGIG (reference sequence). CDR3 coding DNA: TGTGCCTCCTCCCCGCGGAGCTATGGCTACACCTTC. This encodes CASSPRSYGYTF.

The chain joins TRBV28 to TRBJ2-7; 10 nucleotides line up with TRBD2. Germline V lookup: CDR1 MDHEN, CDR2 SYDVKM. The CDR3 spans 15 residues. Trimming at V came to 2 bases and at J to 4 bases, leaving 5 bases not matched to a gene. The CDR3 coding sequence is TGTGCCAGCAGTTTAAGGGGGACTAGCGTATACGAGCAGTACTTC. Translating gives CASSLRGTSVYEQYF.

The rearrangement joins TRBV27 to TRBJ2-7; possibly TRBD1 for D (6 bases). V shed 6 bases and J shed 7 bases, with 16 bases lying between them. Germline lookup yields CDR1 MNHEY and CDR2 SMNVEV (reference sequence). This CDR3 contains 13 residues. The CDR3 is CASSVTTGFEQYF. The CDR3 DNA is TGTGCCAGCAGCGTCACTACAGGGTTTGAGCAGTACTTC.

This rearrangement joins TRBV3-1 (or the pseudogene TRBV3-2) to TRBJ1-2; maybe TRBD1 (5 bases). The V gene's germline CDR1 is LGHDT and CDR2 YNNKEL (reference sequence). Trimming stripped 8 bases from V and 6 bases from J, with 16 bases between. This CDR3 has 13 residues. CDR3 coding DNA: TGTGCCAGCGACGGGGGAGGGGCCAATGGCTACACCTTC. It codes for CASDGGGANGYTF.

This clone was counted only a few times. This sequence joins TRBV7-2 and TRBJ2-5; TRBD2 agrees at 7 bases. From germline, CDR1 is SGHTA and CDR2 FQGNSA. J was trimmed by 4 bases and V by 5 bases; bases with no gene match: 4. This CDR3 is built from 13 residues. CDR3 sequence (DNA): TGTGCCAGCAGCGGCGGGAGCGGAGAGACCCAGTACTTC. Translating it yields CASSGGSGETQYF.

The CDR3 bases are TGTGCCAGCAGCGGGAACGTAGCGACAGGGGGCTATGGCTACACCTTC. As protein: CASSGNVATGGYGYTF. The chain combines TRBV5-4 with TRBJ1-2; 9 nucleotides match TRBD1. The CDR3 consists of 16 residues. Per the germline V gene, CDR1 is SGHNT and CDR2 is YYREEE (reference sequence). V lost 4 bases to trimming and J lost 4 bases; unmatched junction nucleotides: 11.

The DNA for the CDR3 is TGCGCCAGCAGCCAAGGGCACCCAGGCAACACCGGGGAGCTGTTTTTT. Its translation: CASSQGHPGNTGELFF. The chain employs TRBV4-1 and TRBJ2-2; D is unresolved. Germline assignment: CDR1 MGHRA and CDR2 YSYEKL. CDR3 size: 16 residues. Trimming shortened V by 1 base and J by 2 bases, and 11 bases separated the two germline ends.

This clone was recorded once. The chain links TRBV6-6 to TRBJ1-4; TRBD1 agrees at 8 bases. After removal of 6 bases from V and 4 bases from J, the junction contained 7 bases not matched to a gene. CDR3 size: 15 residues. The V gene's germline CDR1 is MNHNY and CDR2 SVGAGI (reference sequence). The CDR3 reads CASRRDRSGNEKLFF. In DNA form, the CDR3 reads TGTGCCAGCAGGCGGGACAGGTCGGGTAATGAAAAACTGTTTTTT.

The chain links TRBV15 to TRBJ1-4, with a possible D match to TRBD1 (5 bases). This CDR3 has 19 residues. Germline CDR1 reads LNHNV; CDR2 reads YYDKDF (reference sequence). V dropped 1 base and J dropped 0 bases, with 18 bases sitting between them. The CDR3 sequence is CATSRARRLGRATNEKLFF. CDR3 coding DNA: TGTGCCACCAGCAGAGCCCGCCGCTTGGGCAGGGCAACTAATGAAAAACTGTTTTTT. Supplemented by reference TRBV15 and TRBJ1-4, the full variable domain reads DAMVIQNPRYQVTQFGKPVTLSCSQTLNHNVMYWYQQKSSQAPKLLFHYYDKDFNNEADTPDNFQSRRPNTSFCFLDIRSPGLGDTAMYLCATSRARRLGRATNEKLFFGSGTQLSVL.

This clone occurred a few times. The chain's CDR3 is CASSLDRGATKTQYF. The CDR3 DNA sequence: TGTGCCAGCAGCTTAGACAGGGGCGCGACTAAGACCCAGTACTTC. V is TRBV7-2 and J is TRBJ2-5; 7 nucleotides agree with TRBD1. Looked up from germline, CDR1 is SGHTA and CDR2 is FQGNSA. Unmatched junction bases numbered 8, after V lost 1 base and J lost 6 bases. The CDR3 covers 15 residues.